The text below deals with one T cell receptor (beta chain). Investigators amplified TCR beta CDR3 regions from RNA transcripts. Investigators did first-round RT-PCR with HTBI primers, then second-round multiplex PCR. TCRdb redid the calling of the multiplex PCR reads with MiXCR, one entry per CDR3 protein. Here the sample spans approximately 540,000 distinct CDR3 sequences, less than 45% being singletons. The data belong to a study of Graves' ophthalmopathy and Graves' hyperthyroidism. The CDR3 length is 15 residues. Losses at the gene ends were 0 bases for V and 2 bases for J; bases not matched to a gene: 5. CDR1 is SGHKS, CDR2 YYEKEE, per germline (reference sequence).

V usage is TRBV5-5 and J usage is TRBJ2-7, with 7 bases matching TRBD1. The receptor was derived from an adult man with Graves' hyperthyroidism. The sequenced sample was peripheral blood or thyroid tissue (not recorded which). The CDR3 loop reads CASSLGVTGPYEQYF. CDR3 coding DNA: TGTGCCAGCAGCTTGGGTGTGACAGGGCCCTACGAGCAGTACTTC. Variable domain in full (rest from reference TRBV5-5 and TRBJ2-7): DAGVTQSPTHLIKTRGQQVTLRCSPISGHKSVSWYQQVLGQGPQFIFQYYEKEERGRGNFPDRFSARQFPNYSSELNVNALLLGDSALYLCASSLGVTGPYEQYFGPGTRLTVT.